This T cell receptor (beta chain) was documented in a study of T cell responses to AZD1222 COVID-19 vaccine. TCRdb's table, derived via immunoSEQ multiplex PCR, lists solely in-frame clones and lacks some. The sample contains 100,000 or so clones, 85% to 90% of which appear only once. Trimming left V 7 bases short and J 0 bases short, with 7 bases between. The CDR3 extends over 13 amino acids. CDR1 is SNHLY, CDR2 FYNNEI, per germline. This sample comprised peripheral blood, obtained on day 0 of AZD1222 vaccination. The chain recombines TRBV2 with TRBJ1-3; D gene unclear. The sequence came from an adult in good health. CDR3 region: CASTVLSGNTIYF. Here the CDR3 DNA reads TGTGCCAGCACGGTCCTCTCTGGAAACACCATATATTTT.